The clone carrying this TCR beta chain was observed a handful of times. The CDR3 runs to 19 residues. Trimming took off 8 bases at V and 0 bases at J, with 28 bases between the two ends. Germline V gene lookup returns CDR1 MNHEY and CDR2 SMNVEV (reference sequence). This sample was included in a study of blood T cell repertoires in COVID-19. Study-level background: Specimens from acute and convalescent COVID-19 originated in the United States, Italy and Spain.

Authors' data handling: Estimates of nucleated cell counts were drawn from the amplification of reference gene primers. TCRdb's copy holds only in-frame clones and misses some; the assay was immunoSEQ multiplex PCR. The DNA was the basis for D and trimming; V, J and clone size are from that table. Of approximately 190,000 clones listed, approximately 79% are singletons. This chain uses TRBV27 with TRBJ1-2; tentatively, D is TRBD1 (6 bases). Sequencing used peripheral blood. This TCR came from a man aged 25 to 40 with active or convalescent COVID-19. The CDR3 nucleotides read TGTGCCAGCCGCTCCCCCCCAAGAGACAGGACAAGAGCTAACTATGGCTACACCTTC. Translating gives CASRSPPRDRTRANYGYTF.